These 32 T cell receptor beta chains were sequenced from one sample in a study of neoadjuvant anti-PD-1 for oral cavity cancer. Method: immunoSEQ multiplex PCR; TCRdb's copy keeps in-frame clones and lacks some. The sample contains fewer than 90,000 clones, about 85% of which appear only once. The sample's time point: after neoadjuvant nivolumab, at surgical resection. Here the sequenced sample was PBMCs, taken after nivolumab (anti-PD-1) treatment. The receptors were gathered from a person aged 35 to 85 with oral cavity squamous cell carcinoma.

The chain employs TRBV30 and TRBJ2-7; the D is unclear. CDR1 and CDR2 from the germline V gene are GTSNPN and SVGIG (reference sequence). With 3 bases removed from V and 6 bases from J, the gap between germline ends came to 9 bases. This CDR3 comprises 11 residues. CDR3 in DNA: TGTGCCTGGAGGCGCTTGGGCGAGCAGTACTTC. It specifies CAWRRLGEQYF.

This clone is a singleton in its sample. The V call is TRBV4-1, the J call TRBJ1-1; D gene unclear. The V gene's germline CDR1 is MGHRA and CDR2 YSYEKL. There are 12 residues in the CDR3. V was shortened by 4 bases and J by 8 bases, with 11 bases between the two germline ends. The CDR3 DNA reads as TGCGCCAGCAGCCTCGCAGGAGACGAAGCTTTCTTT. Translated, it gives CASSLAGDEAFF.

The rearrangement links TRBV9 to TRBJ1-2; TRBD1 agrees at 7 bases. The CDR3 runs 13 residues. The ends lost 3 bases at V and 4 bases at J; junction bases unmatched: 3. Germline V gene sequence: CDR1 SGDLS, CDR2 YYNGEE. CDR3 sequence (DNA): TGTGCCAGCAGCGCCCGGGACAGCTATGGCTACACCTTC. This codes for CASSARDSYGYTF.

This chain joins TRBV2 and TRBJ1-5, with 10 bases aligning to TRBD1. This CDR3 contains 14 residues. The V segment lost 7 bases and the J segment 6 bases; nucleotides outside the gene matches: 6. In germline, CDR1 is SNHLY, CDR2 FYNNEI. The CDR3 region has the DNA TGTGCCAGCACCTCCGGACAGGGGGGTCAGCCCCAGCATTTT. Protein: CASTSGQGGQPQHF.

This chain connects TRBV7-6 to TRBJ2-2; tentative D call: TRBD1 (7 bases). Trimming shortened V by 5 bases and J by 6 bases, and 22 bases separated the two germline ends. This CDR3 is built from 17 residues. Germline loops: CDR1 SGHVS, CDR2 FNYEAQ. CDR3 region: CASSPGVRQGGPGELFF. Here the CDR3 DNA reads TGTGCCAGCAGCCCGGGTGTTCGGCAGGGGGGTCCCGGGGAGCTGTTTTTT. Full variable domain (outside the CDR3, taken from reference TRBV7-6 and TRBJ2-2): GAGVSQSPRYKVTKRGQDVALRCDPISGHVSLYWYRQALGQGPEFLTYFNYEAQQDKSGLPNDRFSAERPEGSISTLTIQRTEQRDSAMYRCASSPGVRQGGPGELFFGEGSRLTVL.

The J gene is TRBJ2-3, the V gene TRBV7-2, with 11 bases identical to TRBD1. V dropped 5 bases and J dropped 4; count of bases not matched to a gene: 11. The length of the CDR3 is 17 residues. CDR1 is SGHTA, CDR2 FQGNSA, per germline. The CDR3 DNA follows: TGTGCCAGCAGCCTCTCTGGGACAGGGGGTCGGGCAGATACGCAGTATTTT. This codes for CASSLSGTGGRADTQYF.

V gene TRBV4-2 combines with J gene TRBJ1-1; no clear D gene. The CDR3 extends over 13 amino acids. The V and J ends lost 0 bases and 8 bases respectively, with 10 bases between them. Germline values: CDR1 LGHNA, CDR2 YNFKEQ. The DNA of the CDR3 is TGTGCCAGCAGCCAAGATCGGGCCGAAGAAGCTTTCTTT. Translating it yields CASSQDRAEEAFF.

This clone is a singleton in its sample. J is TRBJ2-5 and V is TRBV10-3; 10 nucleotides agree with TRBD2. CDR1 ENHRY and CDR2 SYGVKD come from the germline V gene. V trimming: 0 bases; J trimming: 1 base; junction bases outside the gene matches: 11. The CDR3 has 19 amino acids. CDR3 protein: CAISESGLAGGPFQETQYF. In DNA form, the CDR3 reads TGTGCCATCAGTGAGTCCGGGTTAGCGGGAGGTCCCTTCCAAGAGACCCAGTACTTC.

V and J are TRBV2 and TRBJ2-2; D possibly corresponds to TRBD2 (7 bases). Trimming stripped 0 bases from V and 4 bases from J, with 9 bases between. This CDR3 comprises 15 residues. Germline loops: CDR1 SNHLY, CDR2 FYNNEI. DNA of the CDR3: TGTGCCAGCAGTGAAGCAGGGGGGGGCACCGGGGAGCTGTTTTTT. This encodes CASSEAGGGTGELFF. The variable domain in full, with the rest retrieved from reference TRBV2 and TRBJ2-2, is EPEVTQTPSHQVTQMGQEVILRCVPISNHLYFYWYRQILGQKVEFLVSFYNNEISEKSEIFDDQFSVERPDGSNFTLKIRSTKLEDSAMYFCASSEAGGGTGELFFGEGSRLTVL.

This chain connects TRBV5-1 to TRBJ2-4; D is perhaps TRBD1 (6 bases). The V end was cut by 0 bases, the J end by 6 bases, with 10 bases between. Germline values: CDR1 SGHRS, CDR2 YFSETQ. The CDR3 totals 14 residues. CDR3 in amino acids: CASSLDRAGNIQYF. Written as DNA, the CDR3 is TGCGCCAGCAGCTTGGACAGGGCGGGAAACATTCAGTACTTC. Together with reference TRBV5-1 and TRBJ2-4, the CDR3 gives the full variable domain: KAGVTQTPRYLIKTRGQQVTLSCSPISGHRSVSWYQQTPGQGLQFLFEYFSETQRNKGNFPGRFSGRQFSNSRSEMNVSTLELGDSALYLCASSLDRAGNIQYFGAGTRLSVL.

This rearrangement joins TRBV10-3 to TRBJ2-1; TRBD2 aligns across 7 bases. The length of the CDR3 is 15 residues. The germline gives CDR1 ENHRY, CDR2 SYGVKD. J lost 6 bases, V lost 3 bases, and 8 bases had no gene match. Written as DNA, the CDR3 is TGTGCCATCAGTGACTGGGGGGAGGGCCGCAATGAGCAGTTCTTC. This codes for CAISDWGEGRNEQFF.

The rearrangement uses TRBV7-9 and TRBJ1-2, with D perhaps matching TRBD1 (5 bases). Germline CDR1 SEHNR, CDR2 FQNEAQ (reference sequence). The CDR3 extends over 13 amino acids. Trimming removed 11 bases at V and 4 bases at J, with 17 bases between. Here the CDR3 DNA reads TGTGCCTGCCTCGGGTGGCAGGGCTATGGCTACACCTTC. Translating it yields CACLGWQGYGYTF.

V gene TRBV28 combines with J gene TRBJ1-4; D uncertain. Germline V gene data show CDR1 as MDHEN and CDR2 as SYDVKM. The CDR3 has 15 residues. Deletions cut 8 bases from V and 6 bases from J, with 19 bases between. In DNA form, the CDR3 reads TGTGCCAGCTCCTTAGCAGGCCCTGTGGATGAAAAACTGTTTTTT. Amino acids: CASSLAGPVDEKLFF.

The V and J genes are TRBV5-6 and TRBJ2-5, with TRBD2 identical over 9 bases. The CDR3 sequence is 16 residues long. V lost 1 base to trimming and J lost 4 bases; unmatched junction nucleotides: 8. Germline V gene lookup returns CDR1 SGHDT and CDR2 YYEEEE. The CDR3 region has the DNA TGTGCCAGCAGCTTGTACGGGACTAGCACGGGAGAGACCCAGTACTTC. This sequence encodes CASSLYGTSTGETQYF.

The chain has TRBV10-3 and TRBJ2-7; 12 bases align to TRBD2. Germline V gene data show CDR1 as ENHRY and CDR2 as SYGVKD. This CDR3 spans 17 amino acids. J gave up 2 bases and V 3 bases, and 8 bases lay outside the gene matches. Written as DNA, the CDR3 is TGTGCCATCAGTGACGCAACTGGACTAGCGGGACCCTACGAGCAGTACTTC. It translates to CAISDATGLAGPYEQYF.

The rearrangement uses TRBV28 and TRBJ2-2, with D unclear. V lost 5 bases, J lost 4 bases, and 11 bases lay in between. Germline lookup yields CDR1 MDHEN and CDR2 SYDVKM. The CDR3 contains 14 residues. CDR3 sequence: CASSPPTFTGELFF. CDR3 nucleotide sequence: TGTGCCAGCAGTCCACCTACCTTCACCGGGGAGCTGTTTTTT.

The chain joins TRBV30 to TRBJ2-3, with D possibly TRBD2 on 6 matching bases. The CDR3 sequence is 13 residues long. The V end was cut by 0 bases, the J end by 10 bases, with 14 bases between. Germline V CDR1 and CDR2: GTSNPN, SVGIG (reference sequence). CDR3 in amino acids: CAWSVQVRGPQYF. The CDR3 DNA reads as TGTGCCTGGAGTGTCCAAGTGCGGGGTCCGCAGTATTTT.

The V gene is TRBV27, the J gene TRBJ2-2; D remains unclear. Germline CDR1 MNHEY, CDR2 SMNVEV (reference sequence). Between the trimmed V and J ends, which lost 2 bases and 1 base, there was a span of 5 bases. CDR3 length: 14 amino acids. In nucleotides, the CDR3 is TGTGCCAGCAGTTTACAATTGAACACCGGGGAGCTGTTTTTT. Amino acid sequence: CASSLQLNTGELFF.

The rearrangement joins TRBV5-6 to TRBJ2-1; D might be TRBD1 (6 bases). Per the germline V gene, CDR1 is SGHDT and CDR2 is YYEEEE. This CDR3 region has 12 residues. Trimming took 2 bases from V and 9 from J, leaving 9 bases between them. Here the CDR3 reads CASSFVGGEQFF. The CDR3 DNA sequence: TGTGCCAGCAGCTTTGTAGGGGGTGAGCAGTTCTTC.

J is TRBJ2-7 and V is TRBV30; the match to TRBD1 covers 11 bases. V trimming: 4 bases; J trimming: 5 bases; junction bases outside the gene matches: 4. Germline assignment: CDR1 GTSNPN and CDR2 SVGIG (reference sequence). The CDR3 spans 13 residues. DNA for the CDR3: TGTGCCTGGAATCGGGACAGGGGGGACGAGCAGTACTTC. The encoded protein is CAWNRDRGDEQYF.

The chain couples TRBV30 to TRBJ2-2; 8 bases are a match to TRBD1. The length of the CDR3 is 13 residues. The trim removed 3 bases at V and 7 bases at J, leaving 4 bases unmatched. Germline loops: CDR1 GTSNPN, CDR2 SVGIG (reference sequence). In nucleotides, the CDR3 is TGTGCCTGGAGGGTACAGGGGGTCGGGGAGCTGTTTTTT. Protein sequence: CAWRVQGVGELFF.

The rearrangement links TRBV19 to TRBJ2-7; 9 bases agree with TRBD2. Germline-derived CDR1 and CDR2 are LNHDA and SQIVND (reference sequence). The CDR3 covers 15 residues. Germline trimming cut 2 bases from V and 7 bases from J; bases unmatched to any gene: 9. This CDR3 is CASSIPGTSFSEQYF. For the CDR3, the DNA is TGTGCCAGTAGTATACCCGGGACTAGCTTTTCGGAGCAGTACTTC.

The V and J genes are TRBV28 and TRBJ2-2; D remains unclear. The CDR3 has 11 amino acids. Trimming shortened V by 8 bases and J by 5 bases, and 6 bases separated the two germline ends. CDR1 and CDR2 from the germline V gene are MDHEN and SYDVKM. The CDR3 loop reads CASGSTGELFF. Here the CDR3 DNA reads TGTGCCAGCGGTAGTACCGGGGAGCTGTTTTTT.

V gene TRBV5-8 combines with J gene TRBJ2-7; 7 bases map to TRBD2. The CDR3 totals 14 residues. The junction had 9 bases not matched to a gene; V was cut back by 4 bases and J by 5 bases. Germline CDR1 is SGHTS and CDR2 is YDEGEE. The CDR3 region is CASSGPGLVNEQYF. CDR3 coding DNA: TGTGCCAGCAGCGGCCCCGGACTAGTGAACGAGCAGTACTTC.

CDR3 loop: CAWRGGWASSYNEQFF. CDR3 nucleotides: TGTGCCTGGAGGGGGGGTTGGGCAAGCTCCTACAATGAGCAGTTCTTC. V gene TRBV30 combines with J gene TRBJ2-1; possible D gene TRBD2, 6 bases. This CDR3 contains 16 residues. Germline CDR1 GTSNPN, CDR2 SVGIG (reference sequence). Trimming took off 3 bases at V and 0 bases at J, with 15 bases between the two ends.

V usage is TRBV5-1 and J usage is TRBJ2-5, with 7 nucleotides matching TRBD1. The ends lost 4 bases at V and 1 base at J; junction bases unmatched: 10. The CDR3 consists of 16 residues. Germline V gene data show CDR1 as SGHRS and CDR2 as YFSETQ. The CDR3 DNA sequence: TGCGCCAGCAGCCCCCCGACAGGGACCCGCCAAGAGACCCAGTACTTC. This sequence encodes CASSPPTGTRQETQYF.

J is TRBJ2-3 and V is TRBV25-1, with a tentative D call TRBD2 (5 bases). V was cut by 0 bases and J by 6 bases, with 13 bases left in between. The CDR3 is 15 residues long. Germline CDR1 MGHDK, CDR2 SYGVNS. The CDR3 reads CASSEYPSRRDTQYF. The CDR3 DNA is TGTGCCAGCAGTGAATACCCCTCAAGGAGGGATACGCAGTATTTT.

The rearrangement uses TRBV27 and TRBJ2-1, with 7 positions matching TRBD2. CDR1 MNHEY and CDR2 SMNVEV come from the germline V gene (reference sequence). The CDR3 sequence is 15 residues long. V gave up 7 bases and J gave up 4 bases; unmatched junction bases: 10. CDR3 sequence (DNA): TGTGCCAGCACAGCTCTAGGGCGGGGGTACAATGAGCAGTTCTTC. Its translation is CASTALGRGYNEQFF.

The V and J genes are TRBV10-3 and TRBJ2-2; D is uncertain. Between the trimmed V and J ends, which lost 3 bases and 0 bases, there was a span of 8 bases. From germline, CDR1 is ENHRY and CDR2 SYGVKD. The length of the CDR3 is 15 residues. The CDR3 bases are TGTGCCATCAGTGAAGGTCTGTCGAACACCGGGGAGCTGTTTTTT. Protein sequence: CAISEGLSNTGELFF.

The chain joins TRBV11-2 to TRBJ2-7; no definite D call. V was shortened by 8 bases and J by 2 bases, with 22 bases between the two germline ends. The CDR3 is 16 amino acids. Germline assignment: CDR1 SGHAT and CDR2 FQNNGV. CDR3 loop: CASGNLKDLRAYEQYF. CDR3 DNA sequence: TGTGCCAGCGGGAATCTCAAGGACCTTAGGGCCTACGAGCAGTACTTC.

The V gene is TRBV5-1, the J gene TRBJ2-1; 8 bases align to TRBD2. Germline V gene lookup returns CDR1 SGHRS and CDR2 YFSETQ. Unmatched junction bases numbered 9, after V lost 6 bases and J lost 4 bases. CDR3 length equals 15 residues. The CDR3 sequence: CASTLSGSGYNEQFF. The DNA for the CDR3 is TGCGCCAGCACCCTGAGCGGGAGCGGGTACAATGAGCAGTTCTTC.

This clone was recorded only once. This chain links TRBV28 with TRBJ1-5; no firm D call. Germline CDR1 and CDR2: MDHEN and SYDVKM. The CDR3 has 12 amino acids. V dropped 7 bases and J dropped 7 bases, with 11 bases sitting between them. The CDR3 region has the DNA TGTGCCAGCATTGCTACGGGACAGCCCCAGCATTTT. Protein: CASIATGQPQHF.